These T cell receptor beta chains were read from a single sample in a study of T cells in Graves' hyperthyroidism and ophthalmopathy. TCRdb passed the multiplex PCR reads through MiXCR, listing each CDR3 protein once. The repertoire holds hundreds of thousands of distinct CDR3 sequences, with around 25% as singletons. The sequenced sample was blood. These TCRs come from a man in his forties or fifties with Graves' hyperthyroidism. The CDR3 runs from the conserved cysteine through the conserved F or W. A D gene is named only where the DNA matches it firmly. Part of the rows lack a size; the others show once, few, many or a class for expanded clones.

J	length	D	V	size	DNA	CDR3
TRBJ2-1	16	TRBD2	TRBV7-8	many	TGTGCCAGCAGGAGAAGCGGGACGAGCTCCTACAATGAGCAGTTCTTC	CASRRSGTSSYNEQFF
TRBJ2-7	17	TRBD2	TRBV11-2	few	TGTGCCAGCAGCCGAAACCCCTCTAGCGGGAGCTCCTACGAGCAGTACTTC	CASSRNPSSGSSYEQYF
TRBJ2-5	13	-	TRBV7-9	many	TGTGCCAGCAGCTTAGCAGAACAAGAGACCCAGTACTTC	CASSLAEQETQYF
TRBJ1-2	13	-	TRBV20-1	-	TGCAGTGCTGCGGGGGGGGCTGGCTATGGCTACACCTTC	CSAAGGAGYGYTF
TRBJ2-1	16	-	TRBV27	-	TGTGCCAGCAGTCCCGAGGAGGTAGCGGATTACAATGAGCAGTTCTTC	CASSPEEVADYNEQFF
TRBJ2-2	15	TRBD2	TRBV11-2	-	TGTGCCAGCAGAGACTCTAGCGGAGTCACCGGGGAGCTGTTTTTT	CASRDSSGVTGELFF
TRBJ2-2	15	TRBD2	TRBV12-3/TRBV12-4	many	TGTGCCAGCAGTTGGGTTAGCGGGAGAACCGGGGAGCTGTTTTTT	CASSWVSGRTGELFF
TRBJ2-1	11	-	TRBV20-1	few	TGCAGTGCTAGAATTCGGTCTGAGCAGTTCTTC	CSARIRSEQFF
TRBJ2-3	14	-	TRBV11-2	-	TGTGCCAGCAGCCCCCCCCCCGGGTTGGATACGCAGTATTTT	CASSPPPGLDTQYF
TRBJ2-6	19	TRBD1	TRBV6-1	many	TGTGCCAGCAGTGCGACTCCGGGACAGGGCATAGGTGGGGCCAACGTCCTGACTTTC	CASSATPGQGIGGANVLTF
TRBJ2-1	21	-	TRBV2	many	TGTGCCAGCAGTGAAGGTCGTGTCGGGGGTCTTAGGCTCGCCCCCTACAATGAGCAGTTCTTC	CASSEGRVGGLRLAPYNEQFF
TRBJ2-5	12	-	TRBV6-1	-	TGTGCCAGCAGTCAACAGGGAGAGACCCAGTACTTC	CASSQQGETQYF
TRBJ2-7	15	-	TRBV9	-	TGTGCCAGCAGCGCGACCCCCTCCTCCGGCTACGAGCAGTACTTC	CASSATPSSGYEQYF
TRBJ2-4	15	-	TRBV6-1	-	TGTGCCAGCAGTGAAGGGGTCGGTTTAAAGAACATTCAGTACTTC	CASSEGVGLKNIQYF
TRBJ2-1	15	-	TRBV5-1	few	TGCGCCAGCTTCACGGGACTCGCGGCTCCCCATGAGCAGTTCTTC	CASFTGLAAPHEQFF
TRBJ1-1	12	-	TRBV19	-	TGTGCCAGTAGTATCCTAGGGCAAGAAGCTTTCTTT	CASSILGQEAFF
TRBJ2-5	15	TRBD1	TRBV11-2	few	TGTGCCAGCAGCCCGGGGACAGGGGGACAAGAGACCCAGTACTTC	CASSPGTGGQETQYF
TRBJ1-2	12	-	TRBV14	-	TGTGCCAGCAGCCAAGATCGATATGGCTACACCTTC	CASSQDRYGYTF
TRBJ2-2	18	-	TRBV6-1	-	TGTGCCAGCAGAGCACTCACTTGGAGCGGCCCGAACACCGGGGAGCTGTTTTTT	CASRALTWSGPNTGELFF
TRBJ2-3	13	-	TRBV29-1	-	TGCAGCCCCCCCCGGGAGCAGACAGATACGCAGTATTTT	CSPPREQTDTQYF
TRBJ2-7	13	-	TRBV29-1	few	TGCAGCGTTGTATGGCAGGGAATCTACGAGCAGTACTTC	CSVVWQGIYEQYF
TRBJ1-1	13	-	TRBV6-2/TRBV6-3	once	TGTGCCAGCAACCGGGACGGGCACACTGAAGCTTTCTTT	CASNRDGHTEAFF
TRBJ2-1	15	-	TRBV15	few	TGTGCCACCAGCCTCGAAGCGGTTGGCAACAATGAGCAGTTCTTC	CATSLEAVGNNEQFF
TRBJ2-7	14	-	TRBV7-9	many	TGTGCCAGCAGCTTAGGAGGGCTTTCCTACGAGCAGTACTTC	CASSLGGLSYEQYF
TRBJ2-1	13	-	TRBV7-8	few	TGTGCCAGCAGCATATCACTAGAACGCGAGCAGTTCTTC	CASSISLEREQFF
TRBJ2-5	10	-	TRBV29-1	once	TGCAGCGTTGAACAGGAGACCCAGTACTTC	CSVEQETQYF
TRBJ1-1	14	-	TRBV12-3/TRBV12-4	-	TGTGCCAGCAGACTCGGGAGTAAGAACACTGAAGCTTTCTTT	CASRLGSKNTEAFF
TRBJ2-7	13	TRBD2	TRBV20-1	few	TGCAGTGCTATGGTAGCGGGACTCTACGAGCAGTACTTC	CSAMVAGLYEQYF
TRBJ2-3	15	-	TRBV15	-	TGTGCCACCAGCAGCGATCGTGAGGGAGCAGATACGCAGTATTTT	CATSSDREGADTQYF
TRBJ2-2	14	-	TRBV5-1	-	TGCGCCAGCAGCTTGGGCCCCGCTGCCGGGGAGCTGTTTTTT	CASSLGPAAGELFF
TRBJ1-1	13	TRBD1	TRBV20-1	-	TGCAGTGCTAGAACACAGGGGGACACTGAAGCTTTCTTT	CSARTQGDTEAFF
TRBJ2-7	18	TRBD1	TRBV6-1	-	TGTGCCAGCAGTATCAACACGGGACAGGTCAGGGGCTCCTACGAGCAGTACTTC	CASSINTGQVRGSYEQYF
TRBJ1-1	17	-	TRBV7-9	-	TGTGCCAGCAGCTTATGGGACGGACAGCCCGGCGACACTGAAGCTTTCTTT	CASSLWDGQPGDTEAFF
TRBJ1-6	15	TRBD1	TRBV11-2	-	TGTGCCAGCAGCTTCGAGGGACAGGGTTATTCACCCCTCCACTTT	CASSFEGQGYSPLHF
TRBJ2-1	10	-	TRBV20-1	-	TGCAGTGCTCTCCACAATGAGCAGTTCTTC	CSALHNEQFF
TRBJ2-2	13	-	TRBV2	few	TGTGCCAGCAAACAGGGAACGGACGGGGAGCTGTTTTTT	CASKQGTDGELFF
TRBJ2-4	15	TRBD1	TRBV4-1	-	TGCGCCAGCAGCCAACGACAGGGCGGCAAAAACATTCAGTACTTC	CASSQRQGGKNIQYF
TRBJ1-1	12	-	TRBV5-1	-	TGCGCCAGCCGACTTACGAACACTGAAGCTTTCTTT	CASRLTNTEAFF
TRBJ2-5	13	TRBD1	TRBV28	-	TGTGCCAGCAGACAGGGGAAGGGAGAGACCCAGTACTTC	CASRQGKGETQYF
TRBJ1-2	14	-	TRBV4-2	few	TGTGCCAGCAGCCAAGGCGACCTCAACTATGGCTACACCTTC	CASSQGDLNYGYTF
TRBJ2-1	14	-	TRBV28	-	TGTGCCAGCAGTTTATCGGCTATCGACAATGAGCAGTTCTTC	CASSLSAIDNEQFF
TRBJ1-5	14	TRBD1	TRBV28	-	TGTGCCAGCATCCGGACAGGACGATATCAGCCCCAGCATTTT	CASIRTGRYQPQHF
TRBJ2-1	15	-	TRBV19	few	TGTGCCAGTAGTGGCCGGACAAGCTCCTACAATGAGCAGTTCTTC	CASSGRTSSYNEQFF
TRBJ2-1	17	TRBD2	TRBV24-1	-	TGTGCCACCAGTGATCCCGGGACTAGCGGGAGTGGCAATGAGCAGTTCTTC	CATSDPGTSGSGNEQFF
TRBJ2-3	14	-	TRBV6-1	-	TGTGCCAGCAGTCCGGGCCACCCCGGAGATACGCAGTATTTT	CASSPGHPGDTQYF
TRBJ2-3	13	TRBD1	TRBV5-1	few	TGCGCCAGCAGCTGGGACAGGGAGGATACGCAGTATTTT	CASSWDREDTQYF
TRBJ2-1	14	-	TRBV7-2	many	TGTGCCAGCAGCCTAACGACTGAATACAATGAGCAGTTCTTC	CASSLTTEYNEQFF
TRBJ1-2	14	-	TRBV15	-	TGTGCCACCAGCAGAGACGCCTATAGTCGTGGCTACACCTTC	CATSRDAYSRGYTF
TRBJ2-1	13	-	TRBV24-1	-	TGTGCCACCAGTCGGACAGCCTACAATGAGCAGTTCTTC	CATSRTAYNEQFF
TRBJ2-5	10	-	TRBV6-1	-	TGTGCCGGCGGGCTGGAGACCCAGTACTTC	CAGGLETQYF
TRBJ2-7	13	-	TRBV20-1	many	TGCAGTGCTAGAGATGTGGCCTCCTACGAGCAGTACTTC	CSARDVASYEQYF
TRBJ2-3	13	-	TRBV15	-	TGTGCCACCGGGGCGGGCAACACAGATACGCAGTATTTT	CATGAGNTDTQYF
TRBJ2-4	18	-	TRBV20-1	-	TGCAGTGCTAGGCCATTTTCAGCCGGGACTGGTAACAAAAACATTCAGTACTTC	CSARPFSAGTGNKNIQYF
TRBJ1-5	14	-	TRBV24-1	-	TGTGCCACCAGTGATTACGATAGCAATCAGCCCCAGCATTTT	CATSDYDSNQPQHF